The 11 T cell receptor beta chains in this list originate from one sample, sequenced in a study of T cells in Graves' hyperthyroidism and ophthalmopathy. From RNA transcripts, TCR beta CDR3 regions were amplified. The HTBI primer set served for first-round RT-PCR of the TCR CDR3. In TCRdb, the multiplex PCR reads were re-called with MiXCR into one record per CDR3 protein. The sample records about 600,000 distinct CDR3 sequences, roughly a sixth being singletons. Input material: blood. These TCRs come from a woman in her thirties or forties with Graves' ophthalmopathy.

In its sample, this clonotype was seen many times. The chain has TRBV11-2 and TRBJ1-1, with D possibly being TRBD1 (5 bases). The CDR3 totals 14 residues. Germline CDR1 SGHAT, CDR2 FQNNGV. V lost 3 bases, J lost 5 bases, and 13 bases lay in between. The CDR3 spells CASSFSGRDTEAFF. DNA for the CDR3: TGTGCCAGCAGCTTTTCAGGGCGTGATACTGAAGCTTTCTTT.

This clonotype has a handful of counts. The rearrangement links TRBV10-3 to TRBJ1-1; 10 bases are shared with TRBD1. This CDR3 comprises 15 residues. Trimming took 6 bases from V and 3 from J; bases not matched to a gene: 7. Germline CDR1 is ENHRY and CDR2 is SYGVKD. CDR3 sequence (DNA): TGTGCCATCAGGAGGGACAGGGGTTTTGACACTGAAGCTTTCTTT. Translating it yields CAIRRDRGFDTEAFF.

The genes are TRBV18 and TRBJ1-1; D gene ambiguous. Germline loops: CDR1 KGHSH, CDR2 LQKENI. CDR3 length: 14 amino acids. V was trimmed by 2 bases and J by 4 bases, leaving 11 bases between them. The CDR3 region is CASSPLEEITEAFF. The CDR3 nucleotides read TGTGCCAGCTCACCATTGGAGGAGATCACTGAAGCTTTCTTT.

The chain has TRBV10-3 and TRBJ1-4; D unclear. Germline V gene data show CDR1 as ENHRY and CDR2 as SYGVKD. The CDR3 has 12 amino acids. Between the trimmed V and J ends, which lost 11 bases and 8 bases, there was a span of 15 bases. The CDR3 DNA is TGTGCCGCCGGCCGGGGTGACGAAAAACTGTTTTTT. It specifies CAAGRGDEKLFF.

This clonotype was picked up many times. The J gene is TRBJ2-5, the V gene TRBV7-2; 10 bases map to TRBD2. The germline V gene has CDR1 SGHTA and CDR2 FQGNSA. Losses at the gene ends were 1 base for V and 4 bases for J; bases not matched to a gene: 12. The CDR3 has 18 residues. The CDR3: CASSLDKEREGRAETQYF. The CDR3 DNA reads as TGTGCCAGCAGCTTAGATAAGGAGCGGGAGGGCCGCGCAGAGACCCAGTACTTC.

The chain has TRBV5-4 and TRBJ2-2, with 8 positions matching TRBD1. The CDR3 contains 16 residues. Trimming removed 0 bases from V and 4 bases from J; junction bases left unmatched: 5. CDR1 and CDR2 from the germline V gene are SGHNT and YYREEE (reference sequence). CDR3 bases: TGTGCCAGCAGCTTGGTTTCACAGGGGGGCACCGGGGAGCTGTTTTTT. As protein: CASSLVSQGGTGELFF.

This chain joins TRBV29-1 and TRBJ2-1, with TRBD2 matching 9 bases. Germline V gives CDR1 SQVTM, CDR2 ANQGSEA. CDR3 length equals 15 residues. V dropped 1 base and J dropped 6; count of bases not matched to a gene: 7. CDR3 amino acids: CSVEGLAGAPNEQFF. CDR3 sequence (DNA): TGCAGCGTTGAAGGGTTAGCGGGAGCTCCCAATGAGCAGTTCTTC.

This clonotype was seen many times. The CDR3 loop is CASSPIREPPDTQYF. The CDR3 region has the DNA TGTGCCAGCTCACCTATTCGCGAGCCCCCAGATACGCAGTATTTT. The chain recombines TRBV18 with TRBJ2-3; D is unresolved. V lost 3 bases to trimming and J lost 4 bases, with 14 bases between them. This CDR3 is built from 15 residues. CDR1 and CDR2 from the germline V gene are KGHSH and LQKENI. Full variable domain (rest looked up from reference TRBV18 and TRBJ2-3): NAGVMQNPRHLVRRRGQEARLRCSPMKGHSHVYWYRQLPEEGLKFMVYLQKENIIDESGMPKERFSAEFPKEGPSILRIQQVVRGDSAAYFCASSPIREPPDTQYFGPGTRLTVL.

This clonotype was seen a handful of times. V and J are TRBV3-1 and TRBJ2-1; D tentatively reads TRBD1 or TRBD2 (5 bases each). Germline CDR1 LGHDT, CDR2 YNNKEL (reference sequence). V dropped 3 bases and J dropped 2 bases, with 5 bases sitting between them. The CDR3 is 13 residues long. The CDR3 DNA follows: TGTGCCAGCAGCCAGGGGGCCTACAATGAGCAGTTCTTC. Translated: CASSQGAYNEQFF.

This clonotype came up many times. V is TRBV7-9 and J is TRBJ2-5, with 9 bases fitting TRBD1. This CDR3 is 15 amino acids long. J was trimmed by 3 bases and V by 5 bases; bases with no gene match: 7. Germline V gives CDR1 SEHNR, CDR2 FQNEAQ (reference sequence). As DNA, the CDR3 is TGTGCCAGCAGCATCCGGACAGGGGAAAAAGAGACCCAGTACTTC. Protein: CASSIRTGEKETQYF.

This clonotype has ten or more counts. This chain joins TRBV15 and TRBJ2-5; no definite D call. The CDR3 runs to 15 residues. Germline loops: CDR1 LNHNV, CDR2 YYDKDF (reference sequence). Trimming cost V 0 bases and J 0 bases, with 8 bases left between them. The CDR3 is CATSRDLGNQETQYF. CDR3 coding DNA: TGTGCCACCAGCAGAGATCTGGGCAACCAAGAGACCCAGTACTTC. The whole variable domain, remainder taken from reference TRBV15 and TRBJ2-5, is DAMVIQNPRYQVTQFGKPVTLSCSQTLNHNVMYWYQQKSSQAPKLLFHYYDKDFNNEADTPDNFQSRRPNTSFCFLDIRSPGLGDTAMYLCATSRDLGNQETQYFGPGTRLLVL.